One sample yielded the 28 T cell receptor beta chains listed below, sequenced in a study of T cell responses to AZD1222 COVID-19 vaccine. Sequencing used immunoSEQ multiplex PCR; TCRdb keeps in-frame clones, though not all of them. The sample includes 60,000 to 65,000 clones, 84% of them seen just once. The material was peripheral blood, obtained on day 0 of AZD1222 vaccination. The source is an adult in good health.

The rearrangement uses TRBV9 and TRBJ1-6, with D possibly being TRBD1 (5 bases). Germline values: CDR1 SGDLS, CDR2 YYNGEE. V shed 3 bases and J shed 10 bases, with 14 bases lying between them. The CDR3 contains 14 residues. The CDR3 reads CASSAGSRDSPLHF. The CDR3, as DNA: TGTGCCAGCAGCGCAGGGAGCCGTGACTCACCCCTCCACTTT.

This chain connects TRBV19 to TRBJ2-3; D gene ambiguous. The CDR3 is made up of 12 amino acids. V was clipped by 3 bases and J by 3 bases, with 4 bases between them. Germline V lookup: CDR1 LNHDA, CDR2 SQIVND (reference sequence). The CDR3 here is CASSISTDTQYF. The DNA of the CDR3 is TGTGCCAGTAGTATCTCTACAGATACGCAGTATTTT.

The J gene is TRBJ1-2, the V gene TRBV14; D ambiguous. V lost 8 bases and J 2 bases, leaving 9 bases between the germline ends. The CDR3 covers 12 residues. Germline-derived CDR1 and CDR2 are SGHDN and FVKESK. CDR3 amino acids: CASATSNYGYTF. CDR3 coding DNA: TGTGCCAGCGCGACCAGCAACTATGGCTACACCTTC.

The chain recombines TRBV19 with TRBJ2-7; possible D gene TRBD2, 6 bases. V was pared by 5 bases and J by 0 bases, with 11 bases between. This CDR3 is 14 amino acids long. The germline gives CDR1 LNHDA, CDR2 SQIVND (reference sequence). Written as DNA, the CDR3 is TGTGCCAGTAGTCCCATAGCGGACTCCTACGAGCAGTACTTC. It is translated as CASSPIADSYEQYF.

V gene TRBV6-2 or TRBV6-3 combines with J gene TRBJ2-1; a weak D match, TRBD2 (6 bases). Looked up from germline, CDR1 is MNHEY and CDR2 is SVGEGT. This CDR3 has 15 amino acids. The V gene lost 4 bases and the J gene lost 7 bases, with 17 bases spanning the gap. The CDR3 sequence: CASSFRGERANEQFF. The CDR3 coding sequence is TGTGCCAGCAGTTTCCGTGGGGAGCGGGCGAATGAGCAGTTCTTC.

This clone was seen a handful of times. The chain recombines TRBV7-2 with TRBJ2-1, with TRBD1 matching 7 bases. Germline CDR1 and CDR2: SGHTA and FQGNSA. This CDR3 contains 18 residues. The V gene end was trimmed by 5 bases and the J gene end by 5 bases; junction bases not matched to a gene: 18. Here the CDR3 reads CASSPGADRTLVDNEQFF. In nucleotides, the CDR3 is TGTGCCAGCAGCCCAGGGGCGGACAGGACTTTGGTAGACAATGAGCAGTTCTTC.

The count of this clone is one. This chain connects TRBV18 to TRBJ2-3; D is uncertain. The germline CDR1 and CDR2 sequences are KGHSH and LQKENI. This CDR3 region has 14 residues. V gave up 5 bases and J gave up 2 bases, with 11 bases separating them. The chain's CDR3 is CASSTLGNTDTQYF. Here the CDR3 DNA reads TGTGCCAGCTCAACTCTAGGTAACACAGATACGCAGTATTTT.

The chain joins TRBV6-5 to TRBJ2-7, with no clear D. Germline V gene lookup returns CDR1 MNHEY and CDR2 SVGAGI. This CDR3 is built from 12 residues. The germline V and J ends were trimmed by 5 bases and 3 bases, with 8 bases remaining between them. CDR3 region: CASSQYSYEQYF. The CDR3 bases are TGTGCCAGCAGTCAGTACAGCTACGAGCAGTACTTC.

This clone was counted a few times. V is TRBV27 and J is TRBJ1-6; D call uncertain. The V gene lost 1 base and the J gene lost 12 bases, with 13 bases spanning the gap. The CDR3 spans 14 residues. Germline-derived CDR1 and CDR2 are MNHEY and SMNVEV (reference sequence). The chain's CDR3 is CASSLFVGARPLHF. CDR3 coding DNA: TGTGCCAGCAGTTTATTCGTGGGTGCCCGACCCCTCCACTTT.

This clone was recorded once. The rearrangement links TRBV6-5 to TRBJ1-6; 7 nucleotides match TRBD1. The CDR3 covers 16 residues. With V trimmed by 2 bases and J by 7 bases, 8 bases remained unmatched. Germline values: CDR1 MNHEY, CDR2 SVGAGI. The CDR3 bases are TGTGCCAGCAGTTACCGCAGCGGGACAGAGAATTCACCCCTCCACTTT. Residues: CASSYRSGTENSPLHF.

The genes are TRBV4-2 and TRBJ2-5; a possible D gene is TRBD2 (6 bases). This CDR3 contains 16 residues. V gave up 3 bases and J gave up 5 bases, with 19 bases separating them. Germline CDR1 and CDR2: LGHNA and YNFKEQ. The chain's CDR3 is CASSHLGGGDGETQYF. DNA for the CDR3: TGTGCCAGCAGCCACCTCGGAGGAGGGGATGGCGAGACCCAGTACTTC.

The gene calls are TRBV5-4 and TRBJ2-7; D gene uncertain. The V and J ends lost 3 bases and 2 bases respectively, with 0 bases between them. The CDR3 consists of 10 residues. Germline CDR1 is SGHNT and CDR2 is YYREEE (reference sequence). DNA for the CDR3: TGTGCCAGCAGCTCCTACGAGCAGTACTTC. Its translation: CASSSYEQYF.

This clone appeared a single time. CDR3 in DNA: TGTGCCAGTAGTATGGGACACGGCACAGATACGCAGTATTTT. Its translation is CASSMGHGTDTQYF. The gene calls are TRBV19 and TRBJ2-3; D is perhaps TRBD1 (6 bases). CDR3 length: 14 amino acids. Germline V gives CDR1 LNHDA, CDR2 SQIVND (reference sequence). The V end lost 3 bases, the J end lost 1 base, and 8 bases lay between the germline ends.

In DNA, the CDR3 is TGCGCCAGCAGCCTACAGGGTACTAGCACAGATACGCAGTATTTT. This codes for CASSLQGTSTDTQYF. This chain uses TRBV5-1 with TRBJ2-3, with a possible D match to TRBD1 (6 bases). Per the germline V gene, CDR1 is SGHRS and CDR2 is YFSETQ. V lost 4 bases and J 0 bases, leaving 12 bases between the germline ends. This CDR3 spans 15 amino acids.

This clone showed up just once. The chain links TRBV19 to TRBJ1-1, with D possibly matching TRBD1 (5 bases). The CDR3 sequence is 14 residues long. Deletions cut 7 bases from V and 2 bases from J, with 14 bases between. Germline CDR1 is LNHDA and CDR2 is SQIVND (reference sequence). CDR3 region: CASTGRQLNTEAFF. CDR3 DNA: TGTGCCAGTACAGGACGACAGCTAAACACTGAAGCTTTCTTT.

J is TRBJ1-4 and V is TRBV7-9, with 10 bases lining up with TRBD1. The J segment lost 0 bases and the V segment lost 0 bases, leaving 7 bases of the junction unmatched. Germline V gives CDR1 SEHNR, CDR2 FQNEAQ (reference sequence). CDR3 length: 19 amino acids. CDR3 amino acids: CASSLAGDRGRATNEKLFF. The CDR3 DNA follows: TGTGCCAGCAGCTTAGCGGGGGACAGGGGCCGGGCAACTAATGAAAAACTGTTTTTT.

The rearrangement joins TRBV7-9 to TRBJ2-3; a possible D gene is TRBD2 (6 bases). The germline V and J ends were trimmed by 5 bases and 5 bases, with 11 bases remaining between them. From germline, CDR1 is SEHNR and CDR2 FQNEAQ (reference sequence). The CDR3 length is 13 residues. This CDR3 is CASSLSGIDTQYF. The CDR3 DNA reads TGTGCCAGCAGCCTTAGCGGTATAGATACGCAGTATTTT.

V usage is TRBV11-2 and J usage is TRBJ1-2; D unresolved. From germline, CDR1 is SGHAT and CDR2 FQNNGV. CDR3 length equals 16 residues. V was shortened by 0 bases and J by 4 bases, with 15 bases between the two germline ends. CDR3 bases: TGTGCCAGCAGCTTAGATCGAATCGGCGGGGTCTATGGCTACACCTTC. The encoded protein is CASSLDRIGGVYGYTF.

This chain connects TRBV5-6 to TRBJ1-1; D is uncertain. This CDR3 comprises 13 residues. Trimming removed 2 bases at V and 2 bases at J, with 7 bases between. Germline V gene lookup returns CDR1 SGHDT and CDR2 YYEEEE. CDR3 in DNA: TGTGCCAGCAGCTTTGACTTCAACACTGAAGCTTTCTTT. Its translation is CASSFDFNTEAFF.

CDR3 loop: CASSLGPNSPLHF. As DNA, the CDR3 is TGTGCCAGCAGTTTGGGACCTAATTCACCCCTCCACTTT. V usage is TRBV27 and J usage is TRBJ1-6, with D possibly being TRBD1 (5 bases). CDR3 size: 13 residues. V was clipped by 3 bases and J by 6 bases, with 6 bases between them. Looked up from germline, CDR1 is MNHEY and CDR2 is SMNVEV (reference sequence).

The chain links TRBV30 to TRBJ2-5, with 13 bases identical to TRBD2. CDR1 and CDR2 from the germline V gene are GTSNPN and SVGIG (reference sequence). The CDR3 extends over 14 amino acids. V lost 5 bases to trimming and J lost 1 base; unmatched junction nucleotides: 1. Here the CDR3 DNA reads TGTGCCTGGGGGACTAGCGGGGTCCAAGAGACCCAGTACTTC. As protein: CAWGTSGVQETQYF.

V usage is TRBV6-5 and J usage is TRBJ2-2; the D is unclear. CDR3 length equals 14 residues. V was cut by 5 bases and J by 1 base, with 8 bases left in between. CDR1 MNHEY and CDR2 SVGAGI come from the germline V gene. CDR3 protein: CASSLDKNTGELFF. The CDR3 DNA sequence: TGTGCCAGCAGTCTCGACAAGAACACCGGGGAGCTGTTTTTT.

The chain couples TRBV12-3 or TRBV12-4 to TRBJ2-3; 7 nucleotides align to TRBD2. V trimming: 11 bases; J trimming: 4 bases; junction bases outside the gene matches: 6. The CDR3 totals 12 residues. The CDR3 here is CAVMGGADTQYF. The DNA for the CDR3 is TGTGCCGTCATGGGGGGGGCAGATACGCAGTATTTT.

This chain links TRBV5-1 with TRBJ2-7; D is perhaps TRBD1 (6 bases). The CDR3 has 15 residues. Germline loops: CDR1 SGHRS, CDR2 YFSETQ. V lost 4 bases and J 3 bases, leaving 17 bases between the germline ends. Written as DNA, the CDR3 is TGCGCCAGCAGCCCCAATGGGGACACTAGCTACGAGCAGTACTTC. Amino acids: CASSPNGDTSYEQYF. Based on the CDR3 plus reference TRBV5-1 and TRBJ2-7, the full variable domain is KAGVTQTPRYLIKTRGQQVTLSCSPISGHRSVSWYQQTPGQGLQFLFEYFSETQRNKGNFPGRFSGRQFSNSRSEMNVSTLELGDSALYLCASSPNGDTSYEQYFGPGTRLTVT.

V usage is TRBV19 and J usage is TRBJ1-5; 7 bases line up with TRBD1. Germline CDR1 and CDR2: LNHDA and SQIVND (reference sequence). This CDR3 region has 13 residues. The J segment lost 7 bases and the V segment lost 5 bases, leaving 5 bases of the junction unmatched. The CDR3, as DNA: TGTGCCAGTAGTCACAGGGGTCCGCAGCCCCAGCATTTT. This codes for CASSHRGPQPQHF.

The chain has TRBV4-1 and TRBJ2-3; D call uncertain. Trimming took 1 base from V and 1 from J, leaving 6 bases between them. The V gene's germline CDR1 is MGHRA and CDR2 YSYEKL. This CDR3 is 14 amino acids long. For the CDR3, the DNA is TGCGCCAGCAGCCAAGTTCGGGGCACAGATACGCAGTATTTT. Amino acid sequence: CASSQVRGTDTQYF.

This clone has just a few counts. V gene TRBV7-2 combines with J gene TRBJ2-6; D not resolved. Germline lookup yields CDR1 SGHTA and CDR2 FQGNSA. This CDR3 is built from 14 residues. Between the trimmed V and J ends, which lost 5 bases and 2 bases, there was a span of 7 bases. The CDR3 loop reads CASSLIAGANVLTF. The CDR3 region has the DNA TGTGCCAGCAGCCTCATCGCTGGGGCCAACGTCCTGACTTTC.

The gene calls are TRBV2 and TRBJ2-1; 11 bases are shared with TRBD2. Looked up from germline, CDR1 is SNHLY and CDR2 is FYNNEI. Trimming removed 1 base from V and 1 base from J; junction bases left unmatched: 0. The CDR3 is 16 amino acids. This CDR3 reads CASSEVAGGSYNEQFF. In DNA form, the CDR3 reads TGTGCCAGCAGTGAAGTAGCGGGGGGGTCCTACAATGAGCAGTTCTTC.